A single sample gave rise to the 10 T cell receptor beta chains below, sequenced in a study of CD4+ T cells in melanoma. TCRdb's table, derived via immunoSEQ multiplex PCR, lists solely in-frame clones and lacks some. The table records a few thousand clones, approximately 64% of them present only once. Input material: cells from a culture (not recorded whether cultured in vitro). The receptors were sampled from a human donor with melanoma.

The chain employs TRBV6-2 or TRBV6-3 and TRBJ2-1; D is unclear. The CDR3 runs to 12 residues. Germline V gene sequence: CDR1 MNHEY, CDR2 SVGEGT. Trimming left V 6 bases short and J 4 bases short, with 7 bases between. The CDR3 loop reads CASSSTYNEQFF. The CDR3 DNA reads TGTGCCAGCAGCAGCACTTACAATGAGCAGTTCTTC.

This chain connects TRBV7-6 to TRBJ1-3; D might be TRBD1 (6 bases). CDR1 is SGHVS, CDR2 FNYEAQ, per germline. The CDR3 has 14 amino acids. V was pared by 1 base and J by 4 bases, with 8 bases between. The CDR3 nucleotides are TGTGCCAGCAGCTTAGACAGGGTCGGAAACACCATATATTTT. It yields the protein CASSLDRVGNTIYF.

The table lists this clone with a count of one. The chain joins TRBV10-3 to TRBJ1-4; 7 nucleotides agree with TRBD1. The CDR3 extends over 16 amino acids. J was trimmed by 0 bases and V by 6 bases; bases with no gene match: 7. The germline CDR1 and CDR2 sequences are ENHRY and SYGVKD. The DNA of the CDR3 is TGTGCCATCAGGTCTGGACAGGATGCAACTAATGAAAAACTGTTTTTT. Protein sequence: CAIRSGQDATNEKLFF.

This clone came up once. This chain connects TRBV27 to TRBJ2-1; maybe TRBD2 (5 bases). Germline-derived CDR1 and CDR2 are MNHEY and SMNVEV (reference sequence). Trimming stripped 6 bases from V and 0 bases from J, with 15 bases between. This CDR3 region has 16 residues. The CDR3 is CASSPRGSSSYNEQFF. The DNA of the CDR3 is TGTGCCAGCAGCCCCAGAGGGTCAAGCTCCTACAATGAGCAGTTCTTC.

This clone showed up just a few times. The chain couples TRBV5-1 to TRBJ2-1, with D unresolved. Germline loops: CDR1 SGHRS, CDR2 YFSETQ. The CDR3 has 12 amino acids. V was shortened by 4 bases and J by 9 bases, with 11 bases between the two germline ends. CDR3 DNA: TGCGCCAGCAGCCCCGTTTTTGGTGAGCAGTTCTTC. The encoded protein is CASSPVFGEQFF.

This chain's CDR3 is CASSQTRLAGEYEQYF. CDR3 nucleotides: TGTGCCAGCAGCCAGACTAGACTAGCGGGGGAGTACGAGCAGTACTTC. The gene calls are TRBV3-1 (or the pseudogene TRBV3-2) and TRBJ2-7, with TRBD2 matching 12 bases. This CDR3 is 16 amino acids long. J gave up 4 bases and V 3 bases, and 7 bases lay outside the gene matches. Germline loops: CDR1 LGHDT, CDR2 YNNKEL (reference sequence).

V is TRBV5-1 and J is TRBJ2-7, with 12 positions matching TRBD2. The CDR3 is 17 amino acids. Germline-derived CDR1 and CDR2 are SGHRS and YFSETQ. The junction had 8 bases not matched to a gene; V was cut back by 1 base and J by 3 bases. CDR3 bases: TGCGCCAGCAGCTTGCGGGCTAGCGGGGGGGCCAGCTACGAGCAGTACTTC. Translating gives CASSLRASGGASYEQYF.

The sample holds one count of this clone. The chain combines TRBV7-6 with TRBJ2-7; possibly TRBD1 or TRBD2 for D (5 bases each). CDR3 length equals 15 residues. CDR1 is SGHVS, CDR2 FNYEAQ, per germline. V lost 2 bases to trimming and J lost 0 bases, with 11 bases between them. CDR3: CASSLYQGRSYEQYF. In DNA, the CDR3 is TGTGCCAGCAGCTTATACCAGGGACGCTCCTACGAGCAGTACTTC.

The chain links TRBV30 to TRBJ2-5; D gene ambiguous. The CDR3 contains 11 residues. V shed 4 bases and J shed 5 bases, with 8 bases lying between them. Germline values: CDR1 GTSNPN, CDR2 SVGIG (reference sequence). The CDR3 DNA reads TGTGCCTGGATCCGCTCTGAGACCCAGTACTTC. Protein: CAWIRSETQYF.

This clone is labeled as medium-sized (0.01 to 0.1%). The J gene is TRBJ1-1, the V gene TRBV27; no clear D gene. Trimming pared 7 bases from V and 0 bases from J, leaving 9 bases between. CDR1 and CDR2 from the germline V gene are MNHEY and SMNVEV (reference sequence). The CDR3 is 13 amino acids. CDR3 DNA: TGTGCCAGCATGAGACACATGAACACTGAAGCTTTCTTT. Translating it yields CASMRHMNTEAFF.